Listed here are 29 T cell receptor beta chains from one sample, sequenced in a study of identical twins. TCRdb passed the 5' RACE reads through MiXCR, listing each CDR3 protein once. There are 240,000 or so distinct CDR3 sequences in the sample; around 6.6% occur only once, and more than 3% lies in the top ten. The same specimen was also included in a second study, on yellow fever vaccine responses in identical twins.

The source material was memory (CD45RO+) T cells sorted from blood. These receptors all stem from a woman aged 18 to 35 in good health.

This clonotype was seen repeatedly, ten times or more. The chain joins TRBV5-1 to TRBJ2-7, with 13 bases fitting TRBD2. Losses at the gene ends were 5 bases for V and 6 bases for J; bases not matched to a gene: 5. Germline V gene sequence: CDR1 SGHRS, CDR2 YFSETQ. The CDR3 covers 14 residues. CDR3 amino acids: CASSSGLAGVEQYF. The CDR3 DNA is TGCGCCAGCAGTAGCGGACTAGCGGGAGTCGAGCAGTACTTC.

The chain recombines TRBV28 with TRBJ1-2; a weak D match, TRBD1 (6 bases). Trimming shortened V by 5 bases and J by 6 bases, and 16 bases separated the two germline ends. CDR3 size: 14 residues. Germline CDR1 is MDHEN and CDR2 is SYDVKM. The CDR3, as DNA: TGTGCCAGCAGTCCCGGGACAAGAATAGATGGCTACACCTTC. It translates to CASSPGTRIDGYTF.

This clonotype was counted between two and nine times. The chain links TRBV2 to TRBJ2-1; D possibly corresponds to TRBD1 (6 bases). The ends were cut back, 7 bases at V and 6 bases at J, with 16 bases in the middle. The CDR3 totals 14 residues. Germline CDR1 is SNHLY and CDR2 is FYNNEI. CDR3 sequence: CASTGQSARNEQFF. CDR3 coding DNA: TGTGCCAGCACAGGACAGTCGGCGCGCAATGAGCAGTTCTTC.

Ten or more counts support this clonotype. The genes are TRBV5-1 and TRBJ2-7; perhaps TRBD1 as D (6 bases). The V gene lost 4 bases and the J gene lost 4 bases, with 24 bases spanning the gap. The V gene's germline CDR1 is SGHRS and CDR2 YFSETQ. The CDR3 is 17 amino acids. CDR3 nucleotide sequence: TGCGCCAGCAGCCCCTCCAATGACAGGCGCCCGGTATACGAGCAGTACGTC. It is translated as CASSPSNDRRPVYEQYV.

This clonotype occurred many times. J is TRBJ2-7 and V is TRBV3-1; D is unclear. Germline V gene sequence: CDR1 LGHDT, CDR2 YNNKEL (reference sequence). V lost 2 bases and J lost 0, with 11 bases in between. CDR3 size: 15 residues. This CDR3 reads CASSQWHVDSYEQYF. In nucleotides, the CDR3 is TGTGCCAGCAGCCAATGGCACGTCGACTCCTACGAGCAGTACTTC.

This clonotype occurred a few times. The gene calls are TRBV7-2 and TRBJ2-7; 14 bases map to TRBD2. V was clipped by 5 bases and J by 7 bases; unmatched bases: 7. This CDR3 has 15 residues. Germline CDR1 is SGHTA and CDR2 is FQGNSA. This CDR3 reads CASSPAGLAGVEQYF. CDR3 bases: TGTGCCAGCAGCCCAGCGGGACTAGCGGGAGTTGAGCAGTACTTC.

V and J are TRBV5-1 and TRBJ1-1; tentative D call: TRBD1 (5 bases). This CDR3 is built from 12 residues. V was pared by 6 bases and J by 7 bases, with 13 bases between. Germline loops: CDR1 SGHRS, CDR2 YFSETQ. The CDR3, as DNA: TGCGCCAGCAAAGGGGCAGCACATGAAGCTTTCTTT. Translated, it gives CASKGAAHEAFF.

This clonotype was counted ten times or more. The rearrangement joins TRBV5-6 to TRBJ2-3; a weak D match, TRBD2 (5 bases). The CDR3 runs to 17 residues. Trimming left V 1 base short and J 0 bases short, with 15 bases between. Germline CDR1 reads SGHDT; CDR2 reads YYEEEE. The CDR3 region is CASSLRRAGGSTDTQYF. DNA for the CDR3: TGTGCCAGCAGCTTGCGTCGGGCAGGAGGTAGCACAGATACGCAGTATTTT.

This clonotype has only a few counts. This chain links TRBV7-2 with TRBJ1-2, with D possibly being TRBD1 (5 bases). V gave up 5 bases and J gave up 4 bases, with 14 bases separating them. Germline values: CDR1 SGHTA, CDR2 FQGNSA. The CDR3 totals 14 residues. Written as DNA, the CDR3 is TGTGCCAGCAGCCCCGCGGGGGTAGGCTATGGCTACACCTTC. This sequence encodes CASSPAGVGYGYTF.

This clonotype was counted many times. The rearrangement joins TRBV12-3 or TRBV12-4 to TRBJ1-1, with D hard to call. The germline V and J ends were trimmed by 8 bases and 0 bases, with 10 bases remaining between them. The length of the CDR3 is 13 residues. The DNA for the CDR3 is TGTGCCAGCGAACGGACTGTGAACACTGAAGCTTTCTTT. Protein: CASERTVNTEAFF.

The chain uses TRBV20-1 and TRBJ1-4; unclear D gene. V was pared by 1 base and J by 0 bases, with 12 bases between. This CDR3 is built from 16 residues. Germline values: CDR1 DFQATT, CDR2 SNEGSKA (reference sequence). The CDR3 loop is CSARVLQRTTNEKLFF. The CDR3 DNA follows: TGCAGTGCTAGAGTGTTACAGAGAACAACTAATGAAAAACTGTTTTTT.

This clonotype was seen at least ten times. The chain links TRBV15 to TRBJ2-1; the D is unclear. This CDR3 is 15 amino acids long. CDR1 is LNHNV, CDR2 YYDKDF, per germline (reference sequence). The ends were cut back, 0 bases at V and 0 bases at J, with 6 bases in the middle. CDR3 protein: CATSRDRGSYNEQFF. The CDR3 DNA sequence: TGTGCCACCAGCAGAGATCGCGGCTCCTACAATGAGCAGTTCTTC.

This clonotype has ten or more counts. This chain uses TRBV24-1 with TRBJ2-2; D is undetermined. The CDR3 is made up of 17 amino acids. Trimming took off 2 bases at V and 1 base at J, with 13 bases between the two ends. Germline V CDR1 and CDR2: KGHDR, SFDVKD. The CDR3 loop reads CATSDSPLWENTGELFF. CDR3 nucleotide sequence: TGTGCCACCAGTGATTCCCCCCTTTGGGAGAACACCGGGGAGCTGTTTTTT.

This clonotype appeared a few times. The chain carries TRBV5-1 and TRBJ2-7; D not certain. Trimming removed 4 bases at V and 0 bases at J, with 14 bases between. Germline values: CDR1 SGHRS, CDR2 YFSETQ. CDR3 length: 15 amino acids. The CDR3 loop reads CASSPTPRSSYEQYF. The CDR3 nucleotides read TGCGCCAGCAGCCCTACACCTAGGAGCTCCTACGAGCAGTACTTC.

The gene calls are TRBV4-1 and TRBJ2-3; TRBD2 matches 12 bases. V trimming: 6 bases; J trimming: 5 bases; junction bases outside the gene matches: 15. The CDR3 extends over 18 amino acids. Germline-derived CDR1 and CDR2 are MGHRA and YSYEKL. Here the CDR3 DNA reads TGCGCCAGCAGTCCGACCATCCGGACTAGCGGGACCGGAGATACGCAGTATTTT. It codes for CASSPTIRTSGTGDTQYF.

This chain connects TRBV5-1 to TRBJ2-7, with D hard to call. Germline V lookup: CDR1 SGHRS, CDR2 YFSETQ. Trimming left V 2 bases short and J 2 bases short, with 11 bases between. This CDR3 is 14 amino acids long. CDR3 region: CASSFGRIPYEQYF. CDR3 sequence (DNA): TGCGCCAGCAGCTTCGGTCGGATCCCCTACGAGCAGTACTTC.

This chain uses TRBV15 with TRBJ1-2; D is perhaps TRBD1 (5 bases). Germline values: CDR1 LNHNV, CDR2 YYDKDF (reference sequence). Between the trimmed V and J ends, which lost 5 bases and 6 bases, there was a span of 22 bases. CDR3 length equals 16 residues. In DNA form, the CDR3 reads TGTGCCACCAGCGGCGGCGCGGGGCTTAAAGAAGATGGCTACACCTTC. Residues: CATSGGAGLKEDGYTF. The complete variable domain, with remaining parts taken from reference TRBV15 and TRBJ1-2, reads DAMVIQNPRYQVTQFGKPVTLSCSQTLNHNVMYWYQQKSSQAPKLLFHYYDKDFNNEADTPDNFQSRRPNTSFCFLDIRSPGLGDTAMYLCATSGGAGLKEDGYTFGSGTRLTVV.

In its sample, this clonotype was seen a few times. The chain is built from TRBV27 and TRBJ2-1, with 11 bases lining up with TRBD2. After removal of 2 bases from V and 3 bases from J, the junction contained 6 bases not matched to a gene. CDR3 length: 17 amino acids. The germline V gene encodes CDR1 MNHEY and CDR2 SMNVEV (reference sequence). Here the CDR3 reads CASSLDLAGGHYNEQFF. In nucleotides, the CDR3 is TGTGCCAGCAGTTTAGATCTAGCGGGAGGACACTACAATGAGCAGTTCTTC.

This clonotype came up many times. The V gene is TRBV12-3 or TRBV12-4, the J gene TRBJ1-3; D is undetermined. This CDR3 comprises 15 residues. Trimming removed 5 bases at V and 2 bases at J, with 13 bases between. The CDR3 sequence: CASSPSWVTGNTIYF. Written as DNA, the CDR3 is TGTGCCAGCAGTCCGAGCTGGGTGACTGGAAACACCATATATTTT.

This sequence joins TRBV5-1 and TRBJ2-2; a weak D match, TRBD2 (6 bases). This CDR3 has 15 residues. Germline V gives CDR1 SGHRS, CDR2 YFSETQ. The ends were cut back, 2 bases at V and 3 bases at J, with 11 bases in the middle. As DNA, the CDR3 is TGCGCCAGCAGCTTCGGGGGTGGATACACCGGGGAGCTGTTTTTT. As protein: CASSFGGGYTGELFF.

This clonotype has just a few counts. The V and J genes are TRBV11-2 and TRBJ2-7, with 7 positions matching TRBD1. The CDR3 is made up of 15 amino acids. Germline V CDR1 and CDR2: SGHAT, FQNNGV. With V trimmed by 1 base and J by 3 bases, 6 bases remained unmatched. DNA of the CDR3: TGTGCCAGCAGCTTAGGGGGGACAGTTATCTACGAGCAGTACGTC. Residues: CASSLGGTVIYEQYV.

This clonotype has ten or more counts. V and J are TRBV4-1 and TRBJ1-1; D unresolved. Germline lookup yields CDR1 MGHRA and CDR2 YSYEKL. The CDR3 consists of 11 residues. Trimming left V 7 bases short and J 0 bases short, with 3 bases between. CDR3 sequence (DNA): TGCGCCAGCATGGTGAACACTGAAGCTTTCTTT. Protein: CASMVNTEAFF.

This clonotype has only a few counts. CDR3 sequence: CASQPPGLAGRRYNEQFF. The CDR3 DNA reads as TGTGCCAGCCAACCCCCGGGACTAGCGGGAAGACGTTACAATGAGCAGTTCTTC. The chain has TRBV11-3 and TRBJ2-1; TRBD2 agrees at 13 bases. The V gene end was trimmed by 8 bases and the J gene end by 4 bases; junction bases not matched to a gene: 14. The CDR3 is 18 residues long. In germline, CDR1 is SGHNT, CDR2 YENEEA.

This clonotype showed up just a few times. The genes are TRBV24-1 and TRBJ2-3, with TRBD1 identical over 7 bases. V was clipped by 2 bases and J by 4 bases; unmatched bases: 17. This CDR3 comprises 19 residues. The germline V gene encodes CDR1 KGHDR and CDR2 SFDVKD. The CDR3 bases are TGTGCCACCAGTGATTCCACGTATCAGGGGGAAGTGACCCCAGATACGCAGTATTTT. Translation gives CATSDSTYQGEVTPDTQYF.

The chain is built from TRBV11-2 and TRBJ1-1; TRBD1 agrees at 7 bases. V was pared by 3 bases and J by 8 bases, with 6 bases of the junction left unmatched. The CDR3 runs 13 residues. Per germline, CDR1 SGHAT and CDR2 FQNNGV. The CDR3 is CASSLTGKGEAFF. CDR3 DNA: TGTGCCAGCAGCTTGACAGGGAAAGGGGAAGCTTTCTTT.

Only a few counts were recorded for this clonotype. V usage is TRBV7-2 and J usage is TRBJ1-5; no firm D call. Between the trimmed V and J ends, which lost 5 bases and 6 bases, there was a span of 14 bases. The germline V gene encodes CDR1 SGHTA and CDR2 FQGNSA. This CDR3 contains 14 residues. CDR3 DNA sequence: TGTGCCAGCAGCCCGGCCGTGGGTGGTCAGCCCCAGCATTTT. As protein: CASSPAVGGQPQHF.

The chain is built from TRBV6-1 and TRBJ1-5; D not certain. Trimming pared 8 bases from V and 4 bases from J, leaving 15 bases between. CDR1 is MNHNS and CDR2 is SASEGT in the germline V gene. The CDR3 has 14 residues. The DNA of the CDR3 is TGTGCCAGCCTGGCAGTCGGCTTAAATCAGCCCCAGCATTTT. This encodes CASLAVGLNQPQHF.

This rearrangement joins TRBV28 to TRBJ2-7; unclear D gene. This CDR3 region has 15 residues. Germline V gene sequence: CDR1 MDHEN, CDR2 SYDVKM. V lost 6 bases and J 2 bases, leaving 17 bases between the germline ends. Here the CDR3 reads CASSPPTFDTYEQYF. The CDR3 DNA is TGTGCCAGCAGCCCCCCCACCTTCGACACCTACGAGCAGTACTTC. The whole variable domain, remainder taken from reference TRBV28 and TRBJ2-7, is DVKVTQSSRYLVKRTGEKVFLECVQDMDHENMFWYRQDPGLGLRLIYFSYDVKMKEKGDIPEGYSVSREKKERFSLILESASTNQTSMYLCASSPPTFDTYEQYFGPGTRLTVT.

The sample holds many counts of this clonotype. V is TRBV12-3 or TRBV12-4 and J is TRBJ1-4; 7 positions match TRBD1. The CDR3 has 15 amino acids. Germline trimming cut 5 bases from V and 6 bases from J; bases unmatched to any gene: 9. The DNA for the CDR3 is TGTGCCAGCAGTGCTTCGACAGGGAGTGATGAAAAACTGTTTTTT. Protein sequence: CASSASTGSDEKLFF.